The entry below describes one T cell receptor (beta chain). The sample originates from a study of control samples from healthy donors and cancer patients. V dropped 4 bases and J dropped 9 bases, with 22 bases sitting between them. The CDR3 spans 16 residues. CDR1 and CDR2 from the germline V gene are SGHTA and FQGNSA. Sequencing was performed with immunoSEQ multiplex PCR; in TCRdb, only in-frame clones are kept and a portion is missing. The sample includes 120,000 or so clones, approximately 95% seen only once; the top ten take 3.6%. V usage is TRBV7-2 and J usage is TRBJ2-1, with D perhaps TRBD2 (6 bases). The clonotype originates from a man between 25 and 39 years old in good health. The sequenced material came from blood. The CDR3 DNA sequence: TGTGCCAGCAGCTCCATGGGAGCGGGCCACGGGGGTGAGCAGTTCTTC. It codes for CASSSMGAGHGGEQFF.